This TCR beta chain was captured in a study of beta chain features in type 1 diabetes. Study-level results: Resolution of whether HLA type affects TCRB rearrangement was not achieved here. Within each of all four CD4+ subsets, Type 1 diabetes patients had TCRB CDR3s that were moderately but significantly shorter.

Expressed TCRB transcripts were sequenced because the isolated RNA had all been reverse transcribed beforehand. This table comes from immunoSEQ multiplex PCR, and its TCRdb copy is limited to in-frame clones, with some not included. The data contain about 740,000 clones, 13% of them singletons. This clone appeared a single time. Its antigen is not identified. Researchers reported sorting CD4+ naive, central memory, regulatory and stem cell-like memory cells via CD45RO/CCR7/CD25/CD127/CD95/CD27. What was sequenced was naive CD4+ T cells from blood. The origin of this receptor is a man between 18 and 35 years old with type 1 diabetes.

The CDR3 is CASSLGTAKGETQYF. In DNA form, the CDR3 reads TGTGCCAGTAGCCTCGGTACCGCCAAGGGGGAGACCCAGTACTTC. This chain joins TRBV19 and TRBJ2-5; D perhaps matches TRBD1 (5 bases). There are 15 residues in the CDR3. CDR1 LNHDA and CDR2 SQIVND come from the germline V gene (reference sequence). With 6 bases removed from V and 5 bases from J, the gap between germline ends came to 19 bases.